This T cell receptor beta chain is drawn from a study of siplizumab effects on memory and regulatory T cells (dated by TCRdb to the late 2010s). As for the study more broadly: The study looked at the effect of siplizumab, an anti-CD2 antibody, on alloreactive T-cell subsets in allogeneic mixed lymphocyte reactions made from human PBMCs.

General findings and caveats noted by the study authors: Of the alloreactive CD4+ clones that could be mapped, the Treg-derived share averaged about 63% with siplizumab compared with approximately 25% in control reactions. Sequences below about 10^-5 frequency were poorly captured, so only a minor fraction of alloreactive clones could be mapped to unstimulated subsets. Greater diversity appeared to be present in unstimulated naive T cells than in memory T cells, and a substantial contribution to the alloresponse seemed to be made by naive cells. No functional confirmation was obtained for the suppressive function of proliferating Tregs from siplizumab cultures. The cumulative frequency of alloreactive sequences that could be traced back to unstimulated CD4+ memory T cells was significantly reduced by siplizumab. Roughly 80-97% of proliferating CD4+ or CD8+ clones could not be assigned a naive or memory phenotype.

Additional sequencing covered unstimulated subsets from a few donor pairs, namely CD8+ effector memory, CD4+ naive, CD8+ TEMRA, CD4+ memory and CD8+ naive. TCRbeta CDR3 sequencing was performed on sorted unstimulated T cells and on proliferating T cells recovered from mixed lymphocyte reactions. Fresh whole blood from some eleven HLA-typed healthy donors was used to isolate PBMCs. Regarding this clone: The target of this receptor is not known. Within one base of it there is no much larger clone, and no base qualities were kept.

The library was built by means of the immunoSEQ multiplex PCR assay. The deep sequencing platform assayed about 10^5 TCR templates per sample. Genomic DNA extracted from sorted T cells was used for TCRbeta CDR3 sequencing. In the authors' own workflow: Clonal analysis of TCRbeta CDR3 data was done in the R programming language. Alloreactive CD4+ and CD8+ clones were identified by comparing unstimulated samples to CFSE-low samples taken after the reaction. Alloreactive CD4+ clones were assigned to regulatory or non-regulatory origin by matching sequences to sorted unstimulated Treg and non-Treg repertoires. TCRdb retrieved this table from immuneACCESS and kept in-frame rearrangements only. Not all clones are present; in checked studies, unresolved V genes account for under half, and no reason is known for the remainder. The D gene and trimming were derived from the DNA, and the V and J assignments and clone size from that table. Present in this sample are just over 60,000 clones, 65% to 80% of which were seen just once. The leading ten clones occupy about 0.42% of the sample.

The source of this sequence is a human donor in good health. The sample consisted of memory CD4+ T cells sorted from blood. The label giving this sample's cell subset or site can be read as: unstimulated CD4+ memory T cells.

CDR3 reads: CASRRDRVNTEAFF. The sequenced DNA: TGTGCCAGCAGGAGGGACAGGGTGAACACTGAAGCTTTCTTT. The chain was built from TRBV27 and TRBJ1-1; a stretch of 9 junction bases matches TRBD1. The CDR3 starts with the cysteine, ends with the phenylalanine, and has 14 residues. Kept here is only the CDR3 DNA, which spans 42 bases and is read in frame from base 1. CDR1 and CDR2 are read off the germline V gene (reference sequence) as MNHEY and SMNVEV. After removal of 6 bases from V and 0 bases from J, the junction retains 2 bases not matched to a gene.